The subject of this entry is one T cell receptor (beta chain). The repertoire was sequenced with immunoSEQ multiplex PCR; TCRdb's copy has only in-frame clones and lacks some. The data hold 280,000 or so clones, with 80% to 90% observed a single time. This specimen comes from a study of blood T cell repertoires in COVID-19. Looking at the study overall: Samples of COVID-19 (acute and convalescent) were obtained from the United States, Italy and Spain. T cells, B-cell-depleted T cells, or PBMCs supplied cDNA or gDNA.

CDR1 and CDR2 from the germline V gene are KGHSH and LQKENI. The ends were cut back, 0 bases at V and 2 bases at J, with 10 bases in the middle. The CDR3 runs 15 residues. Living in 24 US areas, the participants were between roughly 18 and 90 years of age. This TCR was recovered from a man in his thirties or forties who had recovered from COVID-19. The source material was PBMCs or T cells enriched from blood (not recorded which). This chain joins TRBV18 and TRBJ1-1; D might be TRBD1 (6 bases). The CDR3 nucleotides read TGTGCCAGCTCACCACCCGGGACACCTAACACTGAAGCTTTCTTT. This encodes CASSPPGTPNTEAFF.